The 10 T cell receptor beta chains in this list originate from one sample, sequenced in a study of cytomegalovirus exposure and HLA in healthy donors. 13 Jbeta primers and 60 Vbeta primers were used for the PCR. TCRdb keeps only in-frame clones here, not all; method: immunoSEQ multiplex PCR. The sample consists of around 140,000 clones, 70% to 85% of them appearing once. The source material was PBMCs. Every receptor here comes from a male donor in good health and CMV-seropositive.

The gene calls are TRBV19 and TRBJ1-1; D possibly corresponds to TRBD1 (6 bases). V dropped 1 base and J dropped 5 bases, with 14 bases sitting between them. The CDR3 length is 15 residues. The V gene's germline CDR1 is LNHDA and CDR2 SQIVND (reference sequence). The CDR3 nucleotides read TGTGCCAGTAGTATAGTGGCAGGGGAGGGGACTGAAGCTTTCTTT. Translated, it gives CASSIVAGEGTEAFF.

The chain has TRBV5-1 and TRBJ1-2, with TRBD1 matching 9 bases. The CDR3 consists of 14 residues. Per germline, CDR1 SGHRS and CDR2 YFSETQ. With 5 bases clipped from V and 8 bases from J, the junction kept 10 bases outside the gene matches. This chain's CDR3 is CASRSPGQGRGYTF. DNA for the CDR3: TGCGCCAGCAGGTCTCCGGGACAGGGCAGGGGCTACACCTTC.

CDR3 sequence: CASSLSGNRAGLTETQYF. CDR3 coding DNA: TGTGCCAGCAGCCTCTCGGGGAATAGGGCAGGACTCACGGAGACCCAGTACTTC. The chain uses TRBV4-2 and TRBJ2-5; the D gene is possibly TRBD2 (5 bases). Germline V gene sequence: CDR1 LGHNA, CDR2 YNFKEQ. This CDR3 region has 18 residues. The V and J ends lost 4 bases and 5 bases respectively, with 26 bases between them.

A few counts support this clone. The J gene is TRBJ1-2, the V gene TRBV5-4; D ambiguous. The germline gives CDR1 SGHNT, CDR2 YYREEE (reference sequence). The CDR3 has 12 residues. V lost 0 bases and J lost 11, with 11 bases in between. The CDR3 protein is CASSLGRGVYTF. The DNA for the CDR3 is TGTGCCAGCAGCTTGGGGAGAGGCGTGTACACCTTC.

This clone came up once. The chain recombines TRBV5-4 with TRBJ2-7; 7 positions agree with TRBD1. J gave up 13 bases and V 0 bases, and 13 bases lay outside the gene matches. This CDR3 contains 14 residues. Per the germline V gene, CDR1 is SGHNT and CDR2 is YYREEE (reference sequence). Written as DNA, the CDR3 is TGTGCCAGCAGCTTGGCCGGATCGACAGGGACGGACTACTTC. Protein product: CASSLAGSTGTDYF.

The J gene is TRBJ1-5, the V gene TRBV30, with 10 bases identical to TRBD1. The V gene's germline CDR1 is GTSNPN and CDR2 SVGIG (reference sequence). V shed 3 bases and J 5 bases; nucleotides not matched to a gene: 7. CDR3 length: 15 amino acids. CDR3 nucleotide sequence: TGTGCCTGGAGCGGGGGGGACAGGGGTTATCAGCCCCAGCATTTT. The encoded protein is CAWSGGDRGYQPQHF.

The genes are TRBV5-4 and TRBJ2-6, with D unclear. This CDR3 has 19 residues. Deletions cut 4 bases from V and 0 bases from J, with 20 bases between. From germline, CDR1 is SGHNT and CDR2 YYREEE (reference sequence). CDR3 sequence (DNA): TGTGCCAGCAGCACTCAAAATGTGGCTAGGATCTCTGGGGCCAACGTCCTGACTTTC. It specifies CASSTQNVARISGANVLTF.

This chain connects TRBV7-2 to TRBJ2-3, with TRBD2 matching over 12 bases. This CDR3 contains 16 residues. Looked up from germline, CDR1 is SGHTA and CDR2 is FQGNSA. Trimming removed 5 bases from V and 2 bases from J; junction bases left unmatched: 5. CDR3 sequence (DNA): TGTGCCAGCAGCCCCGGACTAGCGGGAATCACAGATACGCAGTATTTT. Residues: CASSPGLAGITDTQYF.

A note on this clone: Other DNA sequences in the same sample also yield this CDR3. V is TRBV28 and J is TRBJ1-2; D might be TRBD1 (6 bases). Germline CDR1 MDHEN, CDR2 SYDVKM. Deletions cut 5 bases from V and 5 bases from J, with 9 bases between. The CDR3 has 12 amino acids. CDR3 sequence: CASSPTGYGYTF. The CDR3 nucleotides read TGTGCCAGCAGTCCGACAGGTTATGGCTACACCTTC.

The chain recombines TRBV2 with TRBJ2-3, with 7 bases identical to TRBD1. Germline lookup yields CDR1 SNHLY and CDR2 FYNNEI. J lost 6 bases, V lost 6 bases, and 6 bases had no gene match. This CDR3 is built from 13 residues. CDR3 bases: TGTGCCAGCAGCCGACAGGGAACGGATACGCAGTATTTT. Translating it yields CASSRQGTDTQYF. Together with reference TRBV2 and TRBJ2-3, the CDR3 gives the full variable domain: EPEVTQTPSHQVTQMGQEVILRCVPISNHLYFYWYRQILGQKVEFLVSFYNNEISEKSEIFDDQFSVERPDGSNFTLKIRSTKLEDSAMYFCASSRQGTDTQYFGPGTRLTVL.